The rows below give T cell receptor beta chains drawn from one sample of a study of T-cell reconstitution after alpha-beta-depleted transplantation in children. TCRdb re-called the PCR reads through MiXCR, storing one row per CDR3 protein. The repertoire has hundreds of thousands of distinct CDR3 sequences, approximately 17% of them found once; the top ten carry about 1.1%. The material sequenced was PBMCs from the stem cell graft donor, taken from the stem cell graft. The source is a human donor who donated a stem cell graft to a child with acute myeloid leukemia. CDR3s include the opening cysteine and the closing phenylalanine or tryptophan. D genes are given only for firm matches. Where a row states a size, it is once, few, many or the class of an expanded clone; other rows omit it.

TRBJ2-2 | TRBV5-1 | . | 16 | . | TGCGCCAGCAGCTTGGCCCAGAGTGCGAACACCGGGGAGCTGTTTTTT | CASSLAQSANTGELFF
TRBJ2-3 | TRBV20-1 | TRBD1 | 15 | many | TGCAGTGCTAGAGATCTTAGACAGGGGGCAGATACGCAGTATTTT | CSARDLRQGADTQYF
TRBJ2-5 | TRBV7-2 | . | 16 | few | TGTGCCAGCAGTTCTCGCCGGGACCGTCTCCAAGAGACCCAGTACTTC | CASSSRRDRLQETQYF
TRBJ2-7 | TRBV20-1 | TRBD1 | 15 | many | TGCAGTGCTAGGGACCCGGGACAGGGTATATACGAGCAGTACTTC | CSARDPGQGIYEQYF
TRBJ2-1 | TRBV6-5 | . | 12 | few | TGTGCCAGCAGTACTCCCTACAATGAGCAGTTCTTC | CASSTPYNEQFF
TRBJ2-5 | TRBV29-1 | . | 10 | many | TGCAGCTATTCTAGAGAGACCCAGTACTTC | CSYSRETQYF
TRBJ2-5 | TRBV20-1 | . | 15 | many | TGCAGTGCTAGATCCCCCAGCGGGCCGGGGGAGACCCAGTACTTC | CSARSPSGPGETQYF
TRBJ2-3 | TRBV20-1 | . | 14 | many | TGCAGTGCTAGGCCCTTAGCGGGCACAGATACGCAGTATTTT | CSARPLAGTDTQYF
TRBJ2-7 | TRBV20-1 | TRBD2 | 14 | few | TGCAGTGCTTCTTTTCGGACTAGCGGATACGAGCAGTACTTC | CSASFRTSGYEQYF
TRBJ2-3 | TRBV24-1 | TRBD1 | 13 | . | TGTGCCACCAAGGGACAGGGGGGTTATACGCAGTATTTT | CATKGQGGYTQYF
TRBJ2-6 | TRBV5-6 | . | 14 | many | TGTGCCAGCAGCCCGATCTCTGGGGCCAACGTCCTGACTTTC | CASSPISGANVLTF
TRBJ2-1 | TRBV7-9 | TRBD2 | 14 | . | TGTGCCAGCAGCTTTAGCGGGGGGCAGGGTGAGCAGTTCTTC | CASSFSGGQGEQFF
TRBJ1-1 | TRBV20-1 | . | 15 | . | TGCAGTGCTAGTGGGATGGGGGTCTTGAACACTGAAGCTTTCTTT | CSASGMGVLNTEAFF
TRBJ1-1 | TRBV15 | . | 16 | . | TGTGCCACCAGCAGAGATCGTCAGGTAATGAACACTGAAGCTTTCTTT | CATSRDRQVMNTEAFF
TRBJ2-5 | TRBV29-1 | . | 15 | many | TGCAGCGTTGAAGGAGACAGGTCGTTGAAAAAGACCCAGTACTTC | CSVEGDRSLKKTQYF
TRBJ2-1 | TRBV12-3/TRBV12-4 | TRBD2 | 15 | . | TGTGCCAGCAGTTTAGTGGGGAGGCTTAGCGGGGGGGTGGTCTTC | CASSLVGRLSGGVVF
TRBJ2-6 | TRBV29-1 | . | 16 | . | TGCAGCGTCCTACCGACAGCCCGCTCTGGGGCCAACGTCCTGACTTTC | CSVLPTARSGANVLTF
TRBJ1-1 | TRBV12-3/TRBV12-4 | TRBD1 | 13 | few | TGTGCCAGCAGTTTTAGACAGGGTTCCGAAGCTTTCTTT | CASSFRQGSEAFF
TRBJ1-2 | TRBV20-1 | . | 13 | many | TGCAGTGCTAGCGGACTTTCTAACTATGGCTACACCTTC | CSASGLSNYGYTF
TRBJ2-3 | TRBV20-1 | . | 15 | many | TGCAGTGCTAGAGGCTCTCAGGGCAACACAGATACGCAGTATTTT | CSARGSQGNTDTQYF
TRBJ1-2 | TRBV10-3 | . | 13 | many | TGTGCCATCAGTGTTGGCGGGATAGATGGCTACACCTTC | CAISVGGIDGYTF
TRBJ2-3 | TRBV7-2 | . | 17 | . | TGTGCCAGCAGCTCGAGTACGGGCCTGATGTACACAGATACGCAGTATTTT | CASSSSTGLMYTDTQYF
TRBJ1-1 | TRBV29-1 | . | 14 | many | TGCAGCGTTATCCCACAGGTTAGGAACACTGAAGCTTTCTTT | CSVIPQVRNTEAFF
TRBJ1-5 | TRBV10-2 | . | 13 | . | TGCGCCAGCAGTGATGGAGGGAGTCAGCCCCAGCATTTT | CASSDGGSQPQHF
TRBJ2-7 | TRBV15 | . | 14 | many | TGTGCCACCAGCAGAGACGGACTCTCCTACGAGCAGTACTTC | CATSRDGLSYEQYF
TRBJ1-2 | TRBV20-1 | . | 8 | many | TGCAGCGGGGATGGCTACACCTTC | CSGDGYTF
TRBJ2-3 | TRBV10-3 | TRBD2 | 15 | many | TGTGCCCAGTCGGAGCGGGGGACGGTGACAGATACGCAGTATTTT | CAQSERGTVTDTQYF
TRBJ1-4 | TRBV7-6 | . | 17 | . | TGTGCCAGCAGCCAAGGGGTACACCCGGAGGGTAATGAAAAACTGTTTTTT | CASSQGVHPEGNEKLFF
TRBJ1-1 | TRBV20-1 | TRBD1 | 14 | many | TGCAGTGCTAGTGACAGGGGATTGACGACTGAAGCTTTCTTT | CSASDRGLTTEAFF
TRBJ2-1 | TRBV7-6 | TRBD1 | 15 | . | TGTGCCAGCAGCTCCGGGACAGGGTTCTACAATGAGCAGTTCTTC | CASSSGTGFYNEQFF
TRBJ2-4 | TRBV20-1 | . | 14 | many | TGCAGTGCTAGAGATGGGCAGGGTGGTAACATTCAGTACTTC | CSARDGQGGNIQYF
TRBJ1-4 | TRBV12-3/TRBV12-4 | . | 14 | . | TGTGCCAGCAATCGTGGCAGCTTAAATGAAAAACTGTTTTTT | CASNRGSLNEKLFF
TRBJ2-7 | TRBV7-2 | . | 14 | many | TGTGCCGCCACCCCGGCCACCGGAGACTACGAGCAGTACTTC | CAATPATGDYEQYF
TRBJ2-1 | TRBV20-1 | TRBD2 | 15 | many | TGCAGTGCTACTCCCCCACTAGCGGGGTACAATGAGCAGTTCTTC | CSATPPLAGYNEQFF
TRBJ2-1 | TRBV20-1 | . | 11 | many | TGCAGGCCCCACGGGAACAATGAGCAGTTCTTC | CRPHGNNEQFF
TRBJ1-6 | TRBV5-1 | . | 13 | . | TGCGCCAGCAGCTTGGAAGGGATGGAATCCCTCCACTTT | CASSLEGMESLHF
TRBJ2-3 | TRBV20-1 | . | 12 | few | TGCAGTGCTACAGGGGAAACAGATACGCAGTATTTT | CSATGETDTQYF
TRBJ2-1 | TRBV20-1 | TRBD2 | 16 | many | TGCAGTGCTAAGGTTCCGGGACTAGCGGGGTACAATGAGCAGTTCTTC | CSAKVPGLAGYNEQFF
TRBJ2-1 | TRBV7-9 | TRBD2 | 15 | . | TGTGCCAGCAGCGTAGGACTGGGAGGGGTCAATGAGCAGTTCTTC | CASSVGLGGVNEQFF
TRBJ1-1 | TRBV13 | TRBD1 | 17 | few | TGTGCCAGCAGCTCCATTCGGACAGGATCAATGAACACTGAAGCTTTCTTT | CASSSIRTGSMNTEAFF
TRBJ2-2 | TRBV20-1 | . | 16 | many | TGCAGTGCCCGCCCTTCTGGGACTCCGAACACCGGGGAGCTGTTTTTT | CSARPSGTPNTGELFF
TRBJ2-5 | TRBV5-6 | . | 16 | few | TGTGCCAGCAGCGCGCCATGGGGCGGGGGCCCAGAGACCCAGTACTTC | CASSAPWGGGPETQYF
TRBJ2-7 | TRBV30 | . | 12 | . | TGTGCCTGGAGTGGACAGGCCTACGAGCAGTACTTC | CAWSGQAYEQYF
TRBJ1-2 | TRBV7-9 | TRBD1 | 13 | . | TGTCCCAGCAGCCCGACAGGGTTTTATGGCTACACCTTC | CPSSPTGFYGYTF
TRBJ2-5 | TRBV6-2/TRBV6-3 | TRBD2 | 15 | few | TGTGCCAGCAGTCCTCACTCCCTAGCGGGAGAGACCCAGTACTTC | CASSPHSLAGETQYF
TRBJ2-1 | TRBV6-2/TRBV6-3 | TRBD2 | 14 | . | TGTGCCAGCTTCAGCGGGGGGGCAAACAATGAGCAGTTCTTC | CASFSGGANNEQFF
TRBJ1-2 | TRBV29-1 | . | 12 | many | TGCAGCGTTGACTGGGAGGTAGATGGCTACACCTTC | CSVDWEVDGYTF
TRBJ1-1 | TRBV10-3 | . | 14 | many | TGTGCCATCAGTGAGTCGAAAGGATTCACTGAAGCTTTCTTT | CAISESKGFTEAFF
TRBJ2-5 | TRBV12-3/TRBV12-4 | TRBD2 | 15 | few | TGTGCCAGCAGTCCGGGCGGGGGAGGGGAAGAGACCCAGTACTTC | CASSPGGGGEETQYF